Listed below are T cell receptor beta chains from one sample, sequenced in a study of response to subunit inactivated influenza vaccine. TCRdb redid the calling of the RT-PCR reads with MiXCR, one entry per CDR3 protein. The sample lists 630,000 or so distinct CDR3 sequences, less than 20% occurring once. This material consisted of PBMCs from blood, taken about 11 days after vaccination. The origin of the receptors is a middle-aged man who received an inactivated influenza vaccine. Each CDR3 is given with its conserved first and last residue. The D gene is left open where the match is weak. The listing skips clone size in some rows; elsewhere it reads once, few, many or a size class.

d_gene	abundance	v_gene	j_gene	CDR3aa	CDR3nt
TRBD1	-	TRBV7-2	TRBJ1-2	CASSPSLDRVHGYTF	TGTGCCAGCAGCCCCTCCCTCGACAGGGTACATGGCTACACCTTC
-	-	TRBV5-8	TRBJ1-5	CASSPRGASNQPQHF	TGTGCCAGCAGCCCTAGAGGGGCTAGCAATCAGCCCCAGCATTTT
-	-	TRBV11-2	TRBJ1-2	CASSLDHTIPNYGYTF	TGTGCCAGCAGCTTAGACCACACGATACCTAACTATGGCTACACCTTC
TRBD1	few	TRBV18	TRBJ2-7	CASSPYGSTGTGGSVQYF	TGTGCCAGCTCACCATACGGATCGACCGGGACAGGAGGCTCAGTGCAGTACTTC
-	-	TRBV12-3/TRBV12-4	TRBJ2-3	CASSLGLSGSSSTDTQYF	TGTGCCAGCAGTTTGGGTTTAAGCGGATCTTCTAGCACAGATACGCAGTATTTT
-	few	TRBV5-1	TRBJ2-2	CASSFGTSGAGELFF	TGCGCCAGCAGCTTCGGGACCTCGGGCGCCGGGGAGCTGTTTTTT
TRBD1	few	TRBV6-1	TRBJ1-2	CASTEEGTEGYGYTF	TGTGCCAGCACGGAGGAGGGGACAGAGGGATATGGCTACACCTTC
-	-	TRBV30	TRBJ2-1	CAWTPAGSSYNEQFF	TGTGCCTGGACCCCGGCGGGCTCCTCCTACAATGAGCAGTTCTTC
-	-	TRBV5-1	TRBJ2-1	CASSPDTGNEQFF	TGCGCCAGCAGCCCCGACACGGGCAATGAGCAGTTCTTC
-	once	TRBV12-3/TRBV12-4	TRBJ1-1	CASSFRSLGVLVGDTEAFF	TGTGCCAGCAGTTTTAGAAGTCTAGGTGTTCTGGTTGGGGACACTGAAGCTTTCTTT
-	-	TRBV27	TRBJ2-5	CASSSALWGETQYF	TGTGCCAGCAGTTCCGCCCTGTGGGGAGAGACCCAGTACTTC
-	few	TRBV20-1	TRBJ2-7	CSARDVSEPYEQYF	TGCAGTGCTAGAGATGTCTCGGAGCCCTACGAGCAGTACTTC
-	-	TRBV12-3/TRBV12-4	TRBJ2-1	CASSLSGAGEQFF	TGTGCCAGCAGTTTATCGGGCGCGGGGGAGCAGTTCTTC
TRBD2	-	TRBV6-1	TRBJ2-1	CASSELAGGRSYNEQFF	TGTGCCAGCAGTGAACTAGCGGGGGGCCGCTCCTACAATGAGCAGTTCTTC
-	once	TRBV12-3/TRBV12-4	TRBJ1-5	CVSSSTGWGNQPQHF	TGTGTCAGCAGTTCGACAGGTTGGGGCAATCAGCCCCAGCATTTT
-	-	TRBV5-8	TRBJ2-2	CASSFMGGELFF	TGTGCCAGCAGCTTCATGGGCGGGGAGCTGTTTTTT
-	-	TRBV12-3/TRBV12-4	TRBJ2-2	CASSMPTEALTGELFF	TGTGCCAGCAGCATGCCTACAGAAGCGCTTACCGGGGAGCTGTTTTTT
-	few	TRBV11-2	TRBJ1-3	CASSLSSGVRSGNTIYF	TGTGCCAGCAGCTTAAGTTCGGGGGTTAGGTCTGGAAACACCATATATTTT
-	-	TRBV6-2/TRBV6-3	TRBJ2-1	CASSLPRWEQFF	TGTGCCAGCAGCCTACCCCGCTGGGAGCAGTTCTTC
-	-	TRBV4-3	TRBJ1-5	CASSQGAGSNQHF	TGCGCCAGCAGCCAAGGGGCCGGTAGCAATCAGCATTTT
-	-	TRBV28	TRBJ2-2	CASRTTLATGELFF	TGTGCCAGCAGAACAACTCTGGCCACCGGGGAGCTGTTTTTT
-	few	TRBV5-1	TRBJ1-2	CASSLAGSGYGYTF	TGCGCCAGCAGCTTGGCGGGCAGCGGCTATGGCTACACCTTC
TRBD2	few	TRBV9	TRBJ2-7	CASSVGPLVAGMYEQYF	TGTGCCAGCAGCGTAGGCCCCCTGGTAGCGGGAATGTACGAGCAGTACTTC
-	-	TRBV4-3	TRBJ2-5	CASSQGLGPPETQYF	TGCGCCAGCAGCCAAGGTCTAGGGCCCCCAGAGACCCAGTACTTC
-	-	TRBV16	TRBJ1-6	CASSPDTALHF	TGTGCCAGCAGCCCGGACACGGCCCTCCACTTT
-	-	TRBV7-2	TRBJ2-5	CASSLDRRVETQYF	TGTGCCAGCAGCTTGGATCGGAGGGTCGAGACCCAGTACTTC
-	many	TRBV20-1	TRBJ1-6	CSARDEVGYSPLHF	TGCAGTGCTCGGGACGAAGTTGGGTATTCACCCCTCCACTTT
-	few	TRBV12-3/TRBV12-4	TRBJ2-3	CASSPFLGVAQYF	TGTGCCAGCAGTCCCTTTCTGGGGGTAGCGCAGTATTTT
-	-	TRBV19	TRBJ2-5	CASRPGISSLGETQYF	TGTGCCAGTAGACCTGGAATTTCCTCCCTCGGGGAGACCCAGTACTTC
-	few	TRBV6-2/TRBV6-3	TRBJ2-3	CASSGGLVSTDTQYF	TGTGCCAGCAGCGGAGGGCTAGTTAGCACAGATACGCAGTATTTT
TRBD2	-	TRBV7-2	TRBJ2-1	CASSLESSGGYNEQFF	TGTGCCAGCAGCTTAGAGTCTAGCGGGGGTTACAATGAGCAGTTCTTC
-	-	TRBV3-1	TRBJ1-1	CASSQRFINTEAFF	TGTGCCAGCAGCCAACGTTTCATAAACACTGAAGCTTTCTTT
-	-	TRBV29-1	TRBJ2-7	CSVAGWERHEQYF	TGCAGCGTTGCGGGGTGGGAGCGGCACGAGCAGTACTTC
-	few	TRBV6-5	TRBJ2-2	CASSYRGQNTGELFF	TGTGCCAGCAGTTACCGAGGGCAGAACACCGGGGAGCTGTTTTTT
-	-	TRBV4-3	TRBJ2-5	CASSQSVRAETQYF	TGCGCCAGCAGCCAATCTGTGAGGGCGGAGACCCAGTACTTC
-	-	TRBV5-1	TRBJ1-6	CASSLGQFGNSPLHF	TGCGCCAGCAGCTTGGGACAGTTCGGGAATTCACCCCTCCACTTT
-	-	TRBV12-3/TRBV12-4	TRBJ1-6	CASSLAWRNSPLHF	TGTGCCAGCAGTTTAGCCTGGAGGAATTCACCCCTCCACTTT
-	few	TRBV4-3	TRBJ1-6	CASSQHNNSPLHF	TGCGCCAGCAGCCAACACAATAATTCACCCCTCCACTTT
-	-	TRBV6-2/TRBV6-3	TRBJ2-5	CASSYKSRSETQYF	TGTGCCAGCAGTTACAAGAGCAGATCTGAGACCCAGTACTTC
TRBD2	-	TRBV6-1	TRBJ2-1	CASSDVAGGQDEQFF	TGTGCCAGCAGTGACGTAGCGGGGGGGCAAGATGAGCAGTTCTTC
TRBD1	-	TRBV11-2	TRBJ2-7	CASSYHRGNAYEQYF	TGTGCCAGCAGCTATCACAGGGGGAACGCCTACGAGCAGTACTTC
-	few	TRBV7-3	TRBJ1-3	CASSADATGNTIYF	TGTGCCAGCAGCGCGGACGCTACTGGAAACACCATATATTTT
-	-	TRBV18	TRBJ2-7	CASSLTAQTYEQYF	TGTGCCAGCTCACTGACAGCCCAGACCTACGAGCAGTACTTC
-	few	TRBV4-3	TRBJ1-1	CASSQDPQTGGEAFF	TGCGCCAGCAGCCAAGACCCCCAGACAGGCGGTGAAGCTTTCTTT
-	few	TRBV6-2/TRBV6-3	TRBJ1-5	CASNQPSNQPQHF	TGTGCCAGCAACCAGCCTAGCAATCAGCCCCAGCATTTT
TRBD1	few	TRBV5-1	TRBJ2-2	CASSLEGQGASGELFF	TGCGCCAGCAGCTTGGAGGGACAGGGGGCGTCCGGGGAGCTGTTTTTT
TRBD2	few	TRBV7-9	TRBJ2-3	CASNKPGLAGGDTQYF	TGTGCCAGCAACAAACCAGGACTAGCGGGAGGAGATACGCAGTATTTT